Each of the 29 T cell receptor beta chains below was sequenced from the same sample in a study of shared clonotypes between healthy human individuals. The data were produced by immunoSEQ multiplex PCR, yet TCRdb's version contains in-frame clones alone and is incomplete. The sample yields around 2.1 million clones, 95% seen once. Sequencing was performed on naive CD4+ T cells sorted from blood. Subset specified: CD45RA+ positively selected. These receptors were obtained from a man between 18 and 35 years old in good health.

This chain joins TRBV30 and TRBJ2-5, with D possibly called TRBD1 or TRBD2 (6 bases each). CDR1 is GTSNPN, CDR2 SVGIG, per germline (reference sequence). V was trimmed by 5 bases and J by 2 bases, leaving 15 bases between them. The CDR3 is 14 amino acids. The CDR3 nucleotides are TGTGCCTGGGGGGGGCAGGGTAAGCAAGAGACCCAGTACTTC. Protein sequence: CAWGGQGKQETQYF. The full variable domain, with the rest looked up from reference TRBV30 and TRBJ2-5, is SQTIHQWPATLVQPVGSPLSLECTVEGTSNPNLYWYRQAAGRGLQLLFYSVGIGQISSEVPQNLSASRPQDRQFILSSKKLLLSDSGFYLCAWGGQGKQETQYFGPGTRLLVL.

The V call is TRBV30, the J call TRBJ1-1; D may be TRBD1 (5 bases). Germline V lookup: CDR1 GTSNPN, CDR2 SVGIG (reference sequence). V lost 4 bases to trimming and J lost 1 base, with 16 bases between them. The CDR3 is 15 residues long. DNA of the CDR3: TGTGCCTGGATCAGAACAGGCCTGAAGAACACTGAAGCTTTCTTT. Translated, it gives CAWIRTGLKNTEAFF. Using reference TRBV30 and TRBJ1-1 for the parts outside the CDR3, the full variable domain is SQTIHQWPATLVQPVGSPLSLECTVEGTSNPNLYWYRQAAGRGLQLLFYSVGIGQISSEVPQNLSASRPQDRQFILSSKKLLLSDSGFYLCAWIRTGLKNTEAFFGQGTRLTVV.

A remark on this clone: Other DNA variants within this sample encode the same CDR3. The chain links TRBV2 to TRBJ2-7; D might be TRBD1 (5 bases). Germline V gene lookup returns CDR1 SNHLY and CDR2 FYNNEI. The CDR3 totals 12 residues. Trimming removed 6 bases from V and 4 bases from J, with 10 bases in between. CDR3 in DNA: TGTGCCAGCAGCTCGTCAGGGTACGAGCAGTACTTC. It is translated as CASSSSGYEQYF.

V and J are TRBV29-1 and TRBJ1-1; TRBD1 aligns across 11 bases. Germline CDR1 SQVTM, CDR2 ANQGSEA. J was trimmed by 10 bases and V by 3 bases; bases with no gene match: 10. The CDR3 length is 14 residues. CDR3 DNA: TGCAGCGTTGATAGTCCCGGACAGGGGGCGCGAGCTTTCTTT. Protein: CSVDSPGQGARAFF.

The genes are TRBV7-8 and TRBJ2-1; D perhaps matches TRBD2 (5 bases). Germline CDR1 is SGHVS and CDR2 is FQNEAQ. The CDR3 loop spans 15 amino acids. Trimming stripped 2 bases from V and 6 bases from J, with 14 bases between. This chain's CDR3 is CASSLKLVTSNEQFF. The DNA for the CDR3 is TGTGCCAGCAGCTTAAAACTAGTAACGAGCAATGAGCAGTTCTTC.

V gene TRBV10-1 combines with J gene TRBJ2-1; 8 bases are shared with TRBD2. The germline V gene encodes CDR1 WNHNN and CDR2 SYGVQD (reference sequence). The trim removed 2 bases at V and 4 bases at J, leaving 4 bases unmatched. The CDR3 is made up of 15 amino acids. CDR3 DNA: TGCGCCAGCAGTGAGGCTAGCGGGCGGTACAATGAGCAGTTCTTC. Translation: CASSEASGRYNEQFF.

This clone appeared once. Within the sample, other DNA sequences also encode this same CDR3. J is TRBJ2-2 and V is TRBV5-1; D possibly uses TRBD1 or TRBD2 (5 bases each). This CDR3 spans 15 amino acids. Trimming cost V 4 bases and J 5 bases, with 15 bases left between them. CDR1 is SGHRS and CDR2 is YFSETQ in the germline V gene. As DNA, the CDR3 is TGCGCCAGCAGCCTGGGACGGCCAGGGACCGGGGAGCTGTTTTTT. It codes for CASSLGRPGTGELFF.

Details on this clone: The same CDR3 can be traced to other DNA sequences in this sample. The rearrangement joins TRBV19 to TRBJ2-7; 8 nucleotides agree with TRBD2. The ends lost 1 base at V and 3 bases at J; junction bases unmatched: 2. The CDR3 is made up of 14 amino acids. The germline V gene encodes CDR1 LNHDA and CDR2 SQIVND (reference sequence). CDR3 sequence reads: CASSIVSGSYEQYF. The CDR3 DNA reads TGTGCCAGTAGTATAGTGAGCGGGAGCTACGAGCAGTACTTC.

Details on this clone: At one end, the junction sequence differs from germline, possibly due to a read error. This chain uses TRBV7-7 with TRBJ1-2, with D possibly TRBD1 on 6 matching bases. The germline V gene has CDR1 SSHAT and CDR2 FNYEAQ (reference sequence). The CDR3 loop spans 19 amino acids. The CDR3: CASSPDQTTGQFENYGYTF. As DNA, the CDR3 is TGTGCTAGCAGCCCGGACCAAACGACTGGACAGTTTGAGAACTATGGCTACACCTTC.

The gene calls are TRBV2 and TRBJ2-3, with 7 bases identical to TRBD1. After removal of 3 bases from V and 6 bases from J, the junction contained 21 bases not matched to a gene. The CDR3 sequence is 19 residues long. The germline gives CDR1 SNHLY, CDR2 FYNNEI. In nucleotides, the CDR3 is TGTGCCAGCAGTGAGACGGACAGGTCCCCTAGGCCCCAGAGGGATACGCAGTATTTT. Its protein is CASSETDRSPRPQRDTQYF.

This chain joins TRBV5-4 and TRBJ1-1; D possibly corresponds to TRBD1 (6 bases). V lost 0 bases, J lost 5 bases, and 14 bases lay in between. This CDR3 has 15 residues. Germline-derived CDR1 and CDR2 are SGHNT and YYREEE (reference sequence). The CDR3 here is CASSLDTEGGTEAFF. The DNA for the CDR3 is TGTGCCAGCAGCTTGGATACGGAGGGGGGAACTGAAGCTTTCTTT.

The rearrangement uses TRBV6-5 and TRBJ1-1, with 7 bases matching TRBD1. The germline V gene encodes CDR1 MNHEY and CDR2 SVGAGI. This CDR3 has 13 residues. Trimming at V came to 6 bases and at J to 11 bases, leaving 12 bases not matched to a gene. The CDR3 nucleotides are TGTGCCAGCAGACGGGACAGTATGTCTCAGGCTTTCTTT. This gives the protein CASRRDSMSQAFF.

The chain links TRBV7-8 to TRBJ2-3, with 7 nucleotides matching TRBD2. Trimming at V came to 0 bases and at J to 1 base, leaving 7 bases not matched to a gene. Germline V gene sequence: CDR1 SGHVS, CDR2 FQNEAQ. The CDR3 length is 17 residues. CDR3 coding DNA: TGTGCCAGCAGCTTAGCTATGCGGGAGCGGGGCACAGATACGCAGTATTTT. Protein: CASSLAMRERGTDTQYF. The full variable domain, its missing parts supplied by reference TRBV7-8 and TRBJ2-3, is GAGVSQSPRYKVAKRGQDVALRCDPISGHVSLFWYQQALGQGPEFLTYFQNEAQLDKSGLPSDRFFAERPEGSVSTLKIQRTQQEDSAVYLCASSLAMRERGTDTQYFGPGTRLTVL.

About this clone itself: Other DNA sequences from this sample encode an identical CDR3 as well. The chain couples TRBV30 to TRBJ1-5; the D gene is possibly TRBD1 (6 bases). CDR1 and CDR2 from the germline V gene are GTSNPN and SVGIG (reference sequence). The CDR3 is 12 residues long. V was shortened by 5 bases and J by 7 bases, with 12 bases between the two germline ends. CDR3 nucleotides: TGTGCCTGGGGCCAGGGGAACCAGCCCCAGCATTTT. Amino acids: CAWGQGNQPQHF.

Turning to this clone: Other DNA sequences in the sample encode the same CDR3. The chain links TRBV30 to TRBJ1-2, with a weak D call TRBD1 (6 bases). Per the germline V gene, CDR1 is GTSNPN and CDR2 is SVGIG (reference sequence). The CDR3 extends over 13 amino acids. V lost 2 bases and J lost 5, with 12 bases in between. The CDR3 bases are TGTGCCTGGAGTACGGGGGGCGGGTATGGCTACACCTTC. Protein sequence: CAWSTGGGYGYTF.

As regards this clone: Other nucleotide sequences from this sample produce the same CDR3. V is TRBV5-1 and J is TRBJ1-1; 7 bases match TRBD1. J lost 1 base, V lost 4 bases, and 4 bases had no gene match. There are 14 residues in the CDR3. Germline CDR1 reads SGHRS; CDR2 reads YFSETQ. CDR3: CASSGGTANTEAFF. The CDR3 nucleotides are TGCGCCAGCAGCGGAGGGACAGCGAACACTGAAGCTTTCTTT.

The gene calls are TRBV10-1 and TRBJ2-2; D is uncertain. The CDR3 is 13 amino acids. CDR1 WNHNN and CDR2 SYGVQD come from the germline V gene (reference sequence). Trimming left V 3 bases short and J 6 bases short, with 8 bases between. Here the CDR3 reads CASSEHGAGELFF. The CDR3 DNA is TGCGCCAGCAGTGAACACGGAGCCGGGGAGCTGTTTTTT.

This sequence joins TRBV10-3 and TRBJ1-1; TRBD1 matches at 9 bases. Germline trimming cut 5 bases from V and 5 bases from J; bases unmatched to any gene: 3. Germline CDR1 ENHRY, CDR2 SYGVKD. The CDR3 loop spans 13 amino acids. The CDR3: CAISRDRETEAFF. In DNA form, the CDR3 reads TGTGCCATCAGTCGGGACAGGGAAACTGAAGCTTTCTTT.

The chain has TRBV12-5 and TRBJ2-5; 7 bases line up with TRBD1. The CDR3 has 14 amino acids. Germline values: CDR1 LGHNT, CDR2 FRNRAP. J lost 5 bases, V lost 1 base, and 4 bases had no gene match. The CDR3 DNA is TGTGCTAGTGGTTTGGGACAGGGTGCCGAGACCCAGTACTTC. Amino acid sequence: CASGLGQGAETQYF.

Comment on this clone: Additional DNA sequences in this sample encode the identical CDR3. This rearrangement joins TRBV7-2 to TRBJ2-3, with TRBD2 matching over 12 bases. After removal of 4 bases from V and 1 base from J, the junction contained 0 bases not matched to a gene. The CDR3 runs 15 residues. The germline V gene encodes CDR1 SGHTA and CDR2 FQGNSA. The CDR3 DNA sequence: TGTGCCAGCAGCTCTAGCGGGAGGGGCACAGATACGCAGTATTTT. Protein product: CASSSSGRGTDTQYF.

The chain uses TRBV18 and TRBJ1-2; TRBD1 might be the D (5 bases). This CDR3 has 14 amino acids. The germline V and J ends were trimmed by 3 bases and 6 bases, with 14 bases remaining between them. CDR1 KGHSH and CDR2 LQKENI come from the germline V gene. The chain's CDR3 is CASSPGPDGDGYTF. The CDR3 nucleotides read TGTGCCAGCTCACCGGGGCCAGATGGGGATGGCTACACCTTC.

DNA for the CDR3: TGTGCCATCAGTGCGACTAGCGGAGGAAGCACAGATACGCAGTATTTT. It encodes CAISATSGGSTDTQYF. The chain is built from TRBV10-3 and TRBJ2-3, with 9 bases aligning to TRBD2. Trimming cost V 4 bases and J 0 bases; bases outside gene matches: 5. CDR1 is ENHRY, CDR2 SYGVKD, per germline. This CDR3 is 16 amino acids long.

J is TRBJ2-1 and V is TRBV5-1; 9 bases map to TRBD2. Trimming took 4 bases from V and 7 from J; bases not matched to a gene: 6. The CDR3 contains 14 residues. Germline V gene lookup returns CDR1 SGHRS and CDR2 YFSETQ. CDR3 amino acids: CASSAGTSRNEQFF. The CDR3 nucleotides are TGCGCCAGCAGCGCCGGGACTAGCAGAAATGAGCAGTTCTTC.

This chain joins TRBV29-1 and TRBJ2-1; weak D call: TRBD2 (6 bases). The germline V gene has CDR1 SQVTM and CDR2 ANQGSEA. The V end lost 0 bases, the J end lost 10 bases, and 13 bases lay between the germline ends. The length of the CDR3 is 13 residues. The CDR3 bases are TGCAGCGTTGAAGAAGTTGGGGGGAGGGAGCAGTTCTTC. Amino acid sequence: CSVEEVGGREQFF.

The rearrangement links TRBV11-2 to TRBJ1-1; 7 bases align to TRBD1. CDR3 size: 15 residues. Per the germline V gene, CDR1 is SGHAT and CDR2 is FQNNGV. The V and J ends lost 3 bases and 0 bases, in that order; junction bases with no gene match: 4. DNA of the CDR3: TGTGCCAGCAGCTTGCAGGGGGATATGAACACTGAAGCTTTCTTT. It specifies CASSLQGDMNTEAFF.

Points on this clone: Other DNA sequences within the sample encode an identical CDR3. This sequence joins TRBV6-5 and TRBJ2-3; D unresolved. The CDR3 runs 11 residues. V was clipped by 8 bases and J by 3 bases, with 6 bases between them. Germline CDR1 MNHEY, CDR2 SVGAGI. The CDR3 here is CASGSTDTQYF. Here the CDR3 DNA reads TGTGCCAGCGGATCGACAGATACGCAGTATTTT.

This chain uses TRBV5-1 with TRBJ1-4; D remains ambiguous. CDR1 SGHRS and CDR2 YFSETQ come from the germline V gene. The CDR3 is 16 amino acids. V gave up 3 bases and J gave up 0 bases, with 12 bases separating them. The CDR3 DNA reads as TGCGCCAGCAGCTCCGGTGGGGTTGCAACTAATGAAAAACTGTTTTTT. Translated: CASSSGGVATNEKLFF.

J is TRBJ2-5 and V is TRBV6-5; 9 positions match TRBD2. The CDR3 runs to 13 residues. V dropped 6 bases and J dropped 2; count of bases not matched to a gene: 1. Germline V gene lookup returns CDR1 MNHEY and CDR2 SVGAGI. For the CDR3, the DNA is TGTGCCAGCAGCGGACTAGCGCAAGAGACCCAGTACTTC. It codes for CASSGLAQETQYF.

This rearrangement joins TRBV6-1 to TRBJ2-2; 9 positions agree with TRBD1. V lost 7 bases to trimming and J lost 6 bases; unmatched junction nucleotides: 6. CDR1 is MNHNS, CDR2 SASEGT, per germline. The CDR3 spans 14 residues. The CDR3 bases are TGTGCCAGCAACCTACAGGGGGCCGCCGGGGAGCTGTTTTTT. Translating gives CASNLQGAAGELFF.